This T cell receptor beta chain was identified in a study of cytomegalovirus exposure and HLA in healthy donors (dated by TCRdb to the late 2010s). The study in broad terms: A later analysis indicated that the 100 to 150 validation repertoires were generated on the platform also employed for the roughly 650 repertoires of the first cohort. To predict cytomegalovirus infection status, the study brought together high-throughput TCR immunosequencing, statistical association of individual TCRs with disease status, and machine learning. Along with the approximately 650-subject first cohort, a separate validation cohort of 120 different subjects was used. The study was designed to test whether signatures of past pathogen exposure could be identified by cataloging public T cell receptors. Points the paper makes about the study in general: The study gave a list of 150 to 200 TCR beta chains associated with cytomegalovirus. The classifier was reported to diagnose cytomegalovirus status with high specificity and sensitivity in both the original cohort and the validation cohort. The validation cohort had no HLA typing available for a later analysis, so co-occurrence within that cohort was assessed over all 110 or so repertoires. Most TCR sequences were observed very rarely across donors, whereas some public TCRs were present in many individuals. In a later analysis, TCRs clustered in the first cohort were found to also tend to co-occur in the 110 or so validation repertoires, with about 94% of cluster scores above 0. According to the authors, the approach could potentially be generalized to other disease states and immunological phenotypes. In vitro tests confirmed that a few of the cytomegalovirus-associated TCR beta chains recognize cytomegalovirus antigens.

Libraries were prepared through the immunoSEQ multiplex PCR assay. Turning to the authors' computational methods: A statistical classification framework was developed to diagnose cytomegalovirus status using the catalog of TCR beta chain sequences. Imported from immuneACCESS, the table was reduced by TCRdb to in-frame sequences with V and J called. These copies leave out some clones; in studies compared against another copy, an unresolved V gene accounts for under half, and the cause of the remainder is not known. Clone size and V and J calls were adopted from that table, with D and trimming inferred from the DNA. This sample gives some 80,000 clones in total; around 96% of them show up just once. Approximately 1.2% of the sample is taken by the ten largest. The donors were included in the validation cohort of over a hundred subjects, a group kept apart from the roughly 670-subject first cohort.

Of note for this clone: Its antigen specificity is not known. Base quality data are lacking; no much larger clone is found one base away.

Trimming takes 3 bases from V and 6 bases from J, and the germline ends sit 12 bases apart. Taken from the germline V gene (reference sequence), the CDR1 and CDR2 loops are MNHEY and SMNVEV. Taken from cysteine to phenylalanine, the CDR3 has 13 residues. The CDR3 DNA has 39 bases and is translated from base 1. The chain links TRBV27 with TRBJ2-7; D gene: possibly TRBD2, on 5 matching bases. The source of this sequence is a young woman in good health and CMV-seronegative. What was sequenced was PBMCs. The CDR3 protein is CASSLRAALEQYF. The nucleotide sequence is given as TGTGCCAGCAGTTTGCGGGCGGCCCTCGAGCAGTACTTC.